Reported below is one T cell receptor (beta chain). Repertoires were generated with immunoSEQ multiplex PCR, while TCRdb's copy carries only in-frame clones and drops some. The sample lists over 120,000 clones; approximately 87% were seen once. The length of the CDR3 is 13 residues. Trimming took off 5 bases at V and 4 bases at J, with 11 bases between the two ends. Germline CDR1 SGHAT, CDR2 FQDESV (reference sequence). The source of the sample is a study of blood T cell repertoires in COVID-19. Material for sequencing was peripheral blood. This sequence joins TRBV11-1 and TRBJ1-1; possible D gene TRBD1, 6 bases. The sequence was obtained from a woman between 45 and 60 years old with active or convalescent COVID-19. CDR3 DNA: TGTGCCAGCAGCGCCGGACAGATCACTGAAGCTTTCTTT. Its translation is CASSAGQITEAFF.